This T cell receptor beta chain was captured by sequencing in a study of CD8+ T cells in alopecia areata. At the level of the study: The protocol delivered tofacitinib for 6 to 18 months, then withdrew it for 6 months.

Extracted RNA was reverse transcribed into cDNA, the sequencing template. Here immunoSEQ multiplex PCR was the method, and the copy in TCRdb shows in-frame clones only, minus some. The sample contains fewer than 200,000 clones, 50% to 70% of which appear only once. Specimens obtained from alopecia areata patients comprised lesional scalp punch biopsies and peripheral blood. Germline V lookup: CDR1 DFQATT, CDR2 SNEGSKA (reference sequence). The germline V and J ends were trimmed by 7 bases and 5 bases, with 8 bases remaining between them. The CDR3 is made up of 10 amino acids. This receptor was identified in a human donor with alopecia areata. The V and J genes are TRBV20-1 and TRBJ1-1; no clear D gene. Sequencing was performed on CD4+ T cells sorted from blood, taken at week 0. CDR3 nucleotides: TGCAGTGTGGGGAGGACTGAAGCTTTCTTT. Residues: CSVGRTEAFF.